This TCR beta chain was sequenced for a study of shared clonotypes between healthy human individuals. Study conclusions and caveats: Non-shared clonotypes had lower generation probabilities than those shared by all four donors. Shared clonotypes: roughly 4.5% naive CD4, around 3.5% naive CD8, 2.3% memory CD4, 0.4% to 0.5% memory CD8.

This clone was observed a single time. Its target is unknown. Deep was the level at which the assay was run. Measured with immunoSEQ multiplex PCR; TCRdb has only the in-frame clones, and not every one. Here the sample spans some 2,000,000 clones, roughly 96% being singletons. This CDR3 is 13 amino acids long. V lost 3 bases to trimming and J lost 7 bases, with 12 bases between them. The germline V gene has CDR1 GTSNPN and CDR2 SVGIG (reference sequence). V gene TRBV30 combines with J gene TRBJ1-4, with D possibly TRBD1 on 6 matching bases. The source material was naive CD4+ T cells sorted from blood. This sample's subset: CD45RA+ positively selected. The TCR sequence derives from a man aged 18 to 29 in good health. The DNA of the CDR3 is TGTGCCTGGAGGACGGGACACCTTGAAAAACTGTTTTTT. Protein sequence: CAWRTGHLEKLFF.